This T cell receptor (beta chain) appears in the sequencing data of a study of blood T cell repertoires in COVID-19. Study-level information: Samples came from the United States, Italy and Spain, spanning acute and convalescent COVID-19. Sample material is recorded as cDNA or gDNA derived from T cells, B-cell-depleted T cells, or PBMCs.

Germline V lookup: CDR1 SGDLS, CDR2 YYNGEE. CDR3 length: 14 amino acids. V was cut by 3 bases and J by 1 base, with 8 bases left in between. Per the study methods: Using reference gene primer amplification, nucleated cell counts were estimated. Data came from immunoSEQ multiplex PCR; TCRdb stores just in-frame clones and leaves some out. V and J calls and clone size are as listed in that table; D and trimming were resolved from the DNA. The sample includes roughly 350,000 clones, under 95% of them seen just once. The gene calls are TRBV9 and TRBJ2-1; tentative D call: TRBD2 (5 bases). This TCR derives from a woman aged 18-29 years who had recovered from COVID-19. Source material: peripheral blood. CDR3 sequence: CASSADYSYNEQFF. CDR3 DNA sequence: TGTGCCAGCAGCGCCGACTATTCCTACAATGAGCAGTTCTTC.